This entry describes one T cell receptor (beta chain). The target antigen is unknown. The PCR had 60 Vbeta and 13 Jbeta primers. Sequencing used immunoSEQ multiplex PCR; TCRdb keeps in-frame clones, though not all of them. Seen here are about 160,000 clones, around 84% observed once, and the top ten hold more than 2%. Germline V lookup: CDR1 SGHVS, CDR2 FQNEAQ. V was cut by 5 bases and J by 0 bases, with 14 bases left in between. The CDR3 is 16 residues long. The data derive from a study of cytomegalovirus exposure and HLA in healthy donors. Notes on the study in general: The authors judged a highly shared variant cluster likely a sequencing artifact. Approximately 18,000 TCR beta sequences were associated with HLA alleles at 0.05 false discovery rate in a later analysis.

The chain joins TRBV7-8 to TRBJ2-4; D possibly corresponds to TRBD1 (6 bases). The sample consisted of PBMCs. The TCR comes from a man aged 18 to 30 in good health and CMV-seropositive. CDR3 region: CASSPPTGLAKNIQYF. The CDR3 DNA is TGTGCCAGCAGCCCACCGACAGGCCTAGCCAAAAACATTCAGTACTTC.